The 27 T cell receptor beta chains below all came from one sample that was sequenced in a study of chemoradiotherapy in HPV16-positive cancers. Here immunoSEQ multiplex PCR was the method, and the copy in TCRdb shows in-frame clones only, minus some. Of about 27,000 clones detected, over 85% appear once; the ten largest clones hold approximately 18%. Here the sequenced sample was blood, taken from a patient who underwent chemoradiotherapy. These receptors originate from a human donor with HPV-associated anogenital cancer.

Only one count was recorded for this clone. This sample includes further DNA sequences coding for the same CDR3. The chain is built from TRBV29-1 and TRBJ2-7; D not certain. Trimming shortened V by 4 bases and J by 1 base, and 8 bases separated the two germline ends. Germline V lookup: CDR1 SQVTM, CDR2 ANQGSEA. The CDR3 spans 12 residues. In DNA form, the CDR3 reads TGCAGCGTTGCACACATATCCTACGAGCAGTACTTC. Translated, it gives CSVAHISYEQYF.

CDR3: CASSQSGGRNQPQHF. DNA of the CDR3: TGTGCCAGCAGCCAATCAGGGGGGCGTAATCAGCCCCAGCATTTT. This chain connects TRBV16 to TRBJ1-5; TRBD1 might be the D (6 bases). CDR1 is KGHSY and CDR2 is FQNENV in the germline V gene. V dropped 0 bases and J dropped 4 bases, with 10 bases sitting between them. This CDR3 has 15 residues.

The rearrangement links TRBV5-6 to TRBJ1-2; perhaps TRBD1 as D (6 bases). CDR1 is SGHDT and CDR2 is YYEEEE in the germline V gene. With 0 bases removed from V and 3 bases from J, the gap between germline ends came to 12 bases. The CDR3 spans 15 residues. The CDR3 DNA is TGTGCCAGCAGCTTGGTACAGGGTGGGGACTATGGCTACACCTTC. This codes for CASSLVQGGDYGYTF.

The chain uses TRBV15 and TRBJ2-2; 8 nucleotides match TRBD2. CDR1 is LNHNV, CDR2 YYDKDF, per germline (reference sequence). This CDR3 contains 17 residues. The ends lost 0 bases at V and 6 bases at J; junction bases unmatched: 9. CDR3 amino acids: CATSRDRASGLPGELFF. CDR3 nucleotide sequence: TGTGCCACCAGCAGAGATAGGGCTAGCGGGCTCCCCGGGGAGCTGTTTTTT.

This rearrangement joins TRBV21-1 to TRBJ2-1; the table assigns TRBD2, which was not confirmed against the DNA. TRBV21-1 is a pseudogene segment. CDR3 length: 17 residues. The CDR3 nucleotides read TGTGCCAGCAGCAAAAGTTGGCGCGGGAGGGAAAGAAATGAGCAGTTCTTC. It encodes CASSKSWRGRERNEQFF.

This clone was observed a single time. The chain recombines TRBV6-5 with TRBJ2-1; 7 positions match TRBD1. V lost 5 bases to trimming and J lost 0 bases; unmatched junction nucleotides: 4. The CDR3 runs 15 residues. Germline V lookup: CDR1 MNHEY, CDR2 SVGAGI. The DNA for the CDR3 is TGTGCCAGCAGTCTAGGGACAGTCTCCTACAATGAGCAGTTCTTC. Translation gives CASSLGTVSYNEQFF.

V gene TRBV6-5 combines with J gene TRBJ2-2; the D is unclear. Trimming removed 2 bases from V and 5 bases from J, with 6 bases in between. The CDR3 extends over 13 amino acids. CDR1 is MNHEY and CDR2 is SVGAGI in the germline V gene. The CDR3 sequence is CASSYPRTGELFF. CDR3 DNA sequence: TGTGCCAGCAGTTACCCAAGGACCGGGGAGCTGTTTTTT.

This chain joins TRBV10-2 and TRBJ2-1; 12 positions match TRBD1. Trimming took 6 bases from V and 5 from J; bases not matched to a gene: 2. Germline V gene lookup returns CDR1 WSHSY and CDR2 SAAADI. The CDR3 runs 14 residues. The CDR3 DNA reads TGCGCCAGCAGGGGACAGGGGGCTAACAATGAGCAGTTCTTC. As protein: CASRGQGANNEQFF.

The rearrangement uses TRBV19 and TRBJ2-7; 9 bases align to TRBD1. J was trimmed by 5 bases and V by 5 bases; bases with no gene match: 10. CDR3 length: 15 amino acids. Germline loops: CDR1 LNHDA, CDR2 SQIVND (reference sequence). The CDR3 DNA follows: TGTGCCAGTAGTTTCGCCGGGACAGGGTACCACGAGCAGTACTTC. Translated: CASSFAGTGYHEQYF.

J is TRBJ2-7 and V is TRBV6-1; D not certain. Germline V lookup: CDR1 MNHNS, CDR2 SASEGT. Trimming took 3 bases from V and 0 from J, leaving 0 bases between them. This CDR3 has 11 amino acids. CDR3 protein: CASSDSYEQYF. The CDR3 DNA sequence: TGTGCCAGCAGTGACTCCTACGAGCAGTACTTC.

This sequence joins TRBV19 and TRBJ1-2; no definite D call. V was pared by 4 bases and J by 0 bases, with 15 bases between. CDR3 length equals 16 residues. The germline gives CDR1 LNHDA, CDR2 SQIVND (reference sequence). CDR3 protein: CASSRLPGRANYGYTF. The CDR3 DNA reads TGTGCCAGTAGTAGACTCCCCGGCCGAGCTAACTATGGCTACACCTTC.

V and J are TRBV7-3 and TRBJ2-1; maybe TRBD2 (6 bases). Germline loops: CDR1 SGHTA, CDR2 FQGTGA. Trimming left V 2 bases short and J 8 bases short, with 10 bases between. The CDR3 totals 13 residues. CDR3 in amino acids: CASSLSGSDEQFF. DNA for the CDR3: TGTGCCAGCAGCTTATCCGGGAGTGATGAGCAGTTCTTC. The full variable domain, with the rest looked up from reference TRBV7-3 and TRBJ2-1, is GAGVSQTPSNKVTEKGKYVELRCDPISGHTALYWYRQSLGQGPEFLIYFQGTGAADDSGLPNDRFFAVRPEGSVSTLKIQRTERGDSAVYLCASSLSGSDEQFFGPGTRLTVL.

The CDR3 spells CASSQTGGNEKLFF. DNA of the CDR3: TGCGCCAGCAGTCAGACAGGGGGGAATGAAAAACTGTTTTTT. This chain links TRBV4-1 with TRBJ1-4; 9 bases fit TRBD1. The germline V gene has CDR1 MGHRA and CDR2 YSYEKL. The CDR3 is made up of 14 amino acids. After removal of 6 bases from V and 5 bases from J, the junction contained 4 bases not matched to a gene.

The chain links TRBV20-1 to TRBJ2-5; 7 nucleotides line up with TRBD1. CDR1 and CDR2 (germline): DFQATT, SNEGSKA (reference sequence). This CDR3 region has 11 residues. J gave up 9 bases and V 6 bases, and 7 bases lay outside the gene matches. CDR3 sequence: CSAKLDRAQYF. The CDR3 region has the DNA TGCAGTGCCAAACTAGACAGGGCCCAGTACTTC.

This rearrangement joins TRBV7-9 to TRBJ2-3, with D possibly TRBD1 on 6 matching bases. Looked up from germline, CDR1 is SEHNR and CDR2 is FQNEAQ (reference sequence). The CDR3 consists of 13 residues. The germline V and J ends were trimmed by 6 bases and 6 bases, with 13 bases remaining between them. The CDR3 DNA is TGTGCCAGCAGTTCACAGGGTACGGATACGCAGTATTTT. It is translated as CASSSQGTDTQYF.

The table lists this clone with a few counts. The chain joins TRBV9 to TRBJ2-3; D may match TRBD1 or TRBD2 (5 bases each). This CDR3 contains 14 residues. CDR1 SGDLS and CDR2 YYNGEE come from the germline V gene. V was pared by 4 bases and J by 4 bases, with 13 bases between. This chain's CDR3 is CASSPRGRSDTQYF. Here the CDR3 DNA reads TGTGCCAGCAGCCCTCGGGGACGGTCAGATACGCAGTATTTT. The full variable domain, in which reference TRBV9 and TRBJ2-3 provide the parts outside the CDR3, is DSGVTQTPKHLITATGQRVTLRCSPRSGDLSVYWYQQSLDQGLQFLIQYYNGEERAKGNILERFSAQQFPDLHSELNLSSLELGDSALYFCASSPRGRSDTQYFGPGTRLTVL.

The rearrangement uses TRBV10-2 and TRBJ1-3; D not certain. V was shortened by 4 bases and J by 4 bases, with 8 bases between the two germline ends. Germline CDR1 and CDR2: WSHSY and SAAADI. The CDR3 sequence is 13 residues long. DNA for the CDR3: TGCGCCAGCAGTGGCGGGTTGGGAAACACCATATATTTT. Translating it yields CASSGGLGNTIYF.

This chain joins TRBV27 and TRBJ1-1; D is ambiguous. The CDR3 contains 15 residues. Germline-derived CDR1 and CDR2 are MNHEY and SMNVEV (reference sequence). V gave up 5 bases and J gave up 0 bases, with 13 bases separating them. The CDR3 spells CASSPLSQMNTEAFF. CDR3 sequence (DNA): TGTGCCAGCAGTCCTTTATCACAGATGAACACTGAAGCTTTCTTT.

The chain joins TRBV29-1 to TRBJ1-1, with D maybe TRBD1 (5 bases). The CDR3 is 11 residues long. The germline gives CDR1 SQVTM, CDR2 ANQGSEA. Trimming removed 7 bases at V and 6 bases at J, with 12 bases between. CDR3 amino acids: CSGQGLSEAFF. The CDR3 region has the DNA TGCAGCGGGCAGGGACTTTCTGAAGCTTTCTTT.

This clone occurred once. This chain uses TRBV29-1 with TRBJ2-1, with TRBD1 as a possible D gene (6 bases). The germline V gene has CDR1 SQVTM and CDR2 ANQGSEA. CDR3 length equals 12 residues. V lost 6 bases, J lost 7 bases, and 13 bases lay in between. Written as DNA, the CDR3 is TGCAGCGTGGCACGGGACACTAATGAGCAGTTCTTC. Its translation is CSVARDTNEQFF.

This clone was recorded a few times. In DNA, the CDR3 is TGTGCCAGCAGCTTAGTGGCTAGCTACTACAATGAGCAGTTCTTC. It codes for CASSLVASYYNEQFF. The chain recombines TRBV7-9 with TRBJ2-1; a possible D gene is TRBD2 (5 bases). Trimming pared 1 base from V and 3 bases from J, leaving 10 bases between. Germline V gene sequence: CDR1 SEHNR, CDR2 FQNEAQ (reference sequence). The CDR3 has 15 residues.

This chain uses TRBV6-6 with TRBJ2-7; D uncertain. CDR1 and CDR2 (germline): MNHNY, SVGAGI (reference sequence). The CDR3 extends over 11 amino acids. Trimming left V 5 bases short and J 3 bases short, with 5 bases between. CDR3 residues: CASSNYYEQYF. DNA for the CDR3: TGTGCCAGCAGTAACTACTACGAGCAGTACTTC.

The CDR3 is CASSQDGGSSYNEQFF. The CDR3 nucleotides are TGTGCCAGCAGCCAAGATGGCGGGAGCTCCTACAATGAGCAGTTCTTC. The chain joins TRBV4-2 to TRBJ2-1; 7 bases fit TRBD2. Germline loops: CDR1 LGHNA, CDR2 YNFKEQ. CDR3 length equals 16 residues. J gave up 0 bases and V 0 bases, and 2 bases lay outside the gene matches.

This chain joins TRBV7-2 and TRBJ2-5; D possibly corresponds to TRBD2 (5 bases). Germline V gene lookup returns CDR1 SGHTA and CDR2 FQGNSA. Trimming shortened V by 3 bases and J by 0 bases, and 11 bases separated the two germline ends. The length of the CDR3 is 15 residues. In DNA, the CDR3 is TGTGCCAGCAGCTTCGACTATACGTACCAAGAGACCCAGTACTTC. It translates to CASSFDYTYQETQYF.

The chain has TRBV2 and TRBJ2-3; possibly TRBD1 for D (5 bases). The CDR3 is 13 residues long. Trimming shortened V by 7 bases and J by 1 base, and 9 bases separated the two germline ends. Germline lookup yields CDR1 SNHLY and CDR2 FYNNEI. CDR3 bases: TGTGCCAGCATGGGGCAGGGCACAGATACGCAGTATTTT. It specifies CASMGQGTDTQYF.

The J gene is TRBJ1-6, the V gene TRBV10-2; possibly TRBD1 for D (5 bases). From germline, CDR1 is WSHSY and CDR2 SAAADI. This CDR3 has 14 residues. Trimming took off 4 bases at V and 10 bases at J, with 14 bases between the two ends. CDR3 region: CASSVGEEKSPLHF. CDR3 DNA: TGCGCCAGCAGTGTGGGGGAGGAGAAATCACCCCTCCACTTT.

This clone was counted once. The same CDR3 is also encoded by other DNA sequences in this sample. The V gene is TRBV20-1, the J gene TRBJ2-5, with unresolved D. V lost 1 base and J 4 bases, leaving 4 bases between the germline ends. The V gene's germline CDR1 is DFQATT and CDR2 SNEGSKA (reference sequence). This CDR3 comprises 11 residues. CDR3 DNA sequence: TGCAGTGCTAGAGGGGGAGAGACCCAGTACTTC. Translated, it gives CSARGGETQYF.